The 20 T cell receptor beta chains reported below all come from one sample, sequenced in a study of blood T cell repertoires in COVID-19. Generated by immunoSEQ multiplex PCR, the TCRdb table keeps only in-frame clones and is missing some. Among about 36,000 clones listed, about 80% were seen once. The sequenced sample was peripheral blood. These receptors were obtained from a man between 60 and 75 years old with active COVID-19.

V is TRBV5-4 and J is TRBJ1-2, with a possible D match to TRBD1 (6 bases). In germline, CDR1 is SGHNT, CDR2 YYREEE (reference sequence). The CDR3 totals 13 residues. The V end lost 2 bases, the J end lost 1 base, and 6 bases lay between the germline ends. The CDR3 DNA sequence: TGTGCCAGCAGCTTACAGGGTAACTATGGCTACACCTTC. This codes for CASSLQGNYGYTF.

The V call is TRBV11-2, the J call TRBJ2-7; TRBD2 matches at 7 bases. Germline values: CDR1 SGHAT, CDR2 FQNNGV. The CDR3 contains 15 residues. Trimming took 4 bases from V and 5 from J; bases not matched to a gene: 11. The CDR3 here is CASSSLRLANHEQYF. Here the CDR3 DNA reads TGTGCCAGCAGCTCTCTGCGACTAGCAAACCACGAGCAGTACTTC.

The V gene is TRBV4-2, the J gene TRBJ1-5, with a possible D match to TRBD1 (6 bases). The CDR3 sequence is 17 residues long. Trimming shortened V by 0 bases and J by 0 bases, and 12 bases separated the two germline ends. CDR1 is LGHNA and CDR2 is YNFKEQ in the germline V gene. The CDR3 DNA follows: TGTGCCAGCAGCCAAGATCTTGGGACAACTAGCAATCAGCCCCAGCATTTT. It translates to CASSQDLGTTSNQPQHF.

This sequence joins TRBV7-9 and TRBJ1-1; D is ambiguous. V lost 2 bases and J 0 bases, leaving 7 bases between the germline ends. The CDR3 contains 14 residues. Germline V gene data show CDR1 as SEHNR and CDR2 as FQNEAQ (reference sequence). The CDR3 here is CASSLLGMNTEAFF. The CDR3 DNA follows: TGTGCCAGCAGCTTACTCGGTATGAACACTGAAGCTTTCTTT.

The J gene is TRBJ1-5, the V gene TRBV27; D might be TRBD1 (5 bases). The CDR3 consists of 15 residues. The germline CDR1 and CDR2 sequences are MNHEY and SMNVEV (reference sequence). Trimming removed 3 bases from V and 1 base from J, with 10 bases in between. CDR3 nucleotides: TGTGCCAGCAGTTTTCTTGGGGCGAGCAATCAGCCCCAGCATTTT. The encoded protein is CASSFLGASNQPQHF.

The rearrangement uses TRBV6-4 and TRBJ1-6; weak D call: TRBD1 (6 bases). The CDR3 covers 15 residues. Between the trimmed V and J ends, which lost 9 bases and 7 bases, there was a span of 19 bases. The germline CDR1 and CDR2 sequences are MRHNA and SNTAGT. The CDR3 coding sequence is TGTGCCAGACGCCGGGACACCATAGTGAATTCACCCCTCCACTTT. Protein: CARRRDTIVNSPLHF.

This chain links TRBV7-2 with TRBJ1-1; perhaps TRBD1 as D (6 bases). This CDR3 has 14 residues. With 7 bases removed from V and 0 bases from J, the gap between germline ends came to 12 bases. Per germline, CDR1 SGHTA and CDR2 FQGNSA. The chain's CDR3 is CASIRTVMNTEAFF. The CDR3 DNA reads TGTGCCAGCATAAGGACAGTGATGAACACTGAAGCTTTCTTT. Complete variable domain (other parts from reference TRBV7-2 and TRBJ1-1): GAGVSQSPSNKVTEKGKDVELRCDPISGHTALYWYRQSLGQGLEFLIYFQGNSAPDKSGLPSDRFSAERTGGSVSTLTIQRTQQEDSAVYLCASIRTVMNTEAFFGQGTRLTVV.

This clone was seen a handful of times. J is TRBJ2-7 and V is TRBV4-3, with D possibly matching TRBD2 (5 bases). The CDR3 length is 15 residues. Germline CDR1 reads LGHNA; CDR2 reads YSLEER. The V and J ends lost 2 bases and 2 bases respectively, with 13 bases between them. CDR3 sequence reads: CASSQSTSPTYEQYF. As DNA, the CDR3 is TGCGCCAGCAGCCAATCTACTAGTCCCACCTACGAGCAGTACTTC.

The chain has TRBV19 and TRBJ2-7; 11 bases align to TRBD1. V gave up 9 bases and J gave up 3 bases; unmatched junction bases: 4. The CDR3 contains 13 residues. Germline V CDR1 and CDR2: LNHDA, SQIVND (reference sequence). The CDR3 DNA reads as TGTGCCAGCTCGGGGACAGGGGGCTACGAGCAGTACTTC. Translation gives CASSGTGGYEQYF.

The rearrangement links TRBV11-2 to TRBJ1-2; TRBD1 might be the D (5 bases). Germline V lookup: CDR1 SGHAT, CDR2 FQNNGV. This CDR3 region has 13 residues. V lost 5 bases, J lost 5 bases, and 12 bases lay in between. CDR3 amino acids: CASSRQLTYGYTF. In DNA, the CDR3 is TGTGCCAGCAGCAGACAGCTTACATATGGCTACACCTTC.

The chain employs TRBV19 and TRBJ2-5, with 9 bases lining up with TRBD2. The germline V gene has CDR1 LNHDA and CDR2 SQIVND (reference sequence). The trim removed 4 bases at V and 5 bases at J, leaving 5 bases unmatched. There are 14 residues in the CDR3. The CDR3 is CASSTYSGRETQYF. In DNA, the CDR3 is TGTGCCAGTAGTACGTACAGCGGGAGGGAGACCCAGTACTTC.

The rearrangement links TRBV27 to TRBJ2-5; D is unclear. Trimming cost V 3 bases and J 1 base, with 9 bases left between them. Looked up from germline, CDR1 is MNHEY and CDR2 is SMNVEV (reference sequence). There are 14 residues in the CDR3. The CDR3 bases are TGTGCCAGCAGTTTCGTTGGGCCCCAAGAGACCCAGTACTTC. It specifies CASSFVGPQETQYF.

The gene calls are TRBV7-9 and TRBJ2-3; D might be TRBD1 (5 bases). The CDR3 is 15 amino acids. The V and J ends lost 1 base and 2 bases respectively, with 10 bases between them. Germline loops: CDR1 SEHNR, CDR2 FQNEAQ (reference sequence). The CDR3 region is CASSLDAGNTDTQYF. For the CDR3, the DNA is TGTGCCAGCAGCTTAGACGCAGGGAACACAGATACGCAGTATTTT.

This sequence joins TRBV7-2 and TRBJ2-1, with TRBD2 identical over 9 bases. This CDR3 has 15 amino acids. CDR1 and CDR2 from the germline V gene are SGHTA and FQGNSA. With 5 bases clipped from V and 4 bases from J, the junction kept 6 bases outside the gene matches. CDR3 residues: CASSPRREGYNEQFF. The DNA for the CDR3 is TGTGCCAGCAGCCCCCGGCGGGAGGGGTACAATGAGCAGTTCTTC.

The chain employs TRBV19 and TRBJ2-3; 12 bases agree with TRBD2. J gave up 1 base and V 4 bases, and 6 bases lay outside the gene matches. This CDR3 spans 17 amino acids. The germline V gene encodes CDR1 LNHDA and CDR2 SQIVND (reference sequence). CDR3 bases: TGTGCCAGTAGTACTAGCGGGGGGGCCTGGGGCACAGATACGCAGTATTTT. Residues: CASSTSGGAWGTDTQYF.

The V call is TRBV27, the J call TRBJ2-6; the D is unclear. V lost 7 bases to trimming and J lost 0 bases, with 16 bases between them. The length of the CDR3 is 17 residues. Germline values: CDR1 MNHEY, CDR2 SMNVEV (reference sequence). The CDR3 DNA follows: TGTGCCAGCACCGAGACAACCGTAGGCTCTGGGGCCAACGTCCTGACTTTC. Its translation: CASTETTVGSGANVLTF.

The chain couples TRBV7-2 to TRBJ2-5; perhaps TRBD1 as D (6 bases). Per the germline V gene, CDR1 is SGHTA and CDR2 is FQGNSA. Trimming pared 3 bases from V and 1 base from J, leaving 21 bases between. The CDR3 totals 18 residues. CDR3 protein: CASSFSYPGAYLQETQYF. Written as DNA, the CDR3 is TGTGCCAGCAGCTTCTCTTACCCAGGGGCCTATCTCCAAGAGACCCAGTACTTC.

The chain links TRBV30 to TRBJ2-2; D is possibly TRBD2 (7 bases). The V gene lost 2 bases and the J gene lost 4 bases, with 17 bases spanning the gap. Germline-derived CDR1 and CDR2 are GTSNPN and SVGIG (reference sequence). The CDR3 runs to 16 residues. CDR3 region: CAWSRGAGKSTGELFF. In nucleotides, the CDR3 is TGTGCCTGGAGTCGGGGGGCGGGGAAGAGCACCGGGGAGCTGTTTTTT.

J is TRBJ1-2 and V is TRBV12-3 or TRBV12-4; D not resolved. V was pared by 6 bases and J by 6 bases, with 5 bases between. The CDR3 length is 10 residues. CDR3 coding DNA: TGTGCCAGCAGGGGCGATGGCTACACCTTC. Residues: CASRGDGYTF.

The gene calls are TRBV11-2 and TRBJ2-2; unclear D gene. The germline gives CDR1 SGHAT, CDR2 FQNNGV. This CDR3 contains 13 residues. The germline V and J ends were trimmed by 0 bases and 6 bases, with 5 bases remaining between them. CDR3 sequence reads: CASSLDSAGELFF. The CDR3 nucleotides read TGTGCCAGCAGCTTAGATTCGGCCGGGGAGCTGTTTTTT.